Shown below are 21 T cell receptor beta chains from a single sample sequenced in a study of cytomegalovirus exposure and HLA in healthy donors (dated by TCRdb to between 2016 and 2019). Receptor libraries were prepared by the immunoSEQ multiplex PCR assay. TCRdb provides this immuneACCESS table in a form limited to in-frame rearrangements. Some clones are lacking; in checked studies, under half of them reflect an unresolved V gene, and why the rest are absent is not known. Counted in this sample were about 330,000 clones; 87% of them appeared once. The ten largest clones take up approximately 1.2% of the sample. Sequencing was done on a sample of PBMCs. These receptors were taken from a woman aged 25 to 39 in good health and CMV-seropositive.

The V gene is TRBV6-5, the J gene TRBJ2-5; D is unresolved. The CDR3 extends over 15 amino acids. The germline gives CDR1 MNHEY, CDR2 SVGAGI. Trimming pared 1 base from V and 2 bases from J, leaving 11 bases between. The CDR3 region has the DNA TGTGCCAGCAGTTACTTTATGAACCGGCAAGAGACCCAGTACTTC. This translates into CASSYFMNRQETQYF.

The CDR3 bases are TGTGCCAGCAGCCCTTCCGGGGCTAGAAACACCATATATTTT. Translation gives CASSPSGARNTIYF. The chain carries TRBV27 and TRBJ1-3, with TRBD1 as a possible D gene (5 bases). The germline V and J ends were trimmed by 6 bases and 5 bases, with 14 bases remaining between them. Germline-derived CDR1 and CDR2 are MNHEY and SMNVEV (reference sequence). This CDR3 comprises 14 residues.

This sequence joins TRBV11-1 and TRBJ2-2, with D perhaps matching TRBD2 (6 bases). The germline V gene encodes CDR1 SGHAT and CDR2 FQDESV (reference sequence). Trimming cost V 10 bases and J 7 bases, with 31 bases left between them. The CDR3 is 18 residues long. The CDR3 nucleotides are TGTGCCACGAGCCCGGCGGGACCGCAATCTTATACCGACGGGGAGCTGTTTTTT. Residues: CATSPAGPQSYTDGELFF.

The sample holds one count of this clone. This chain joins TRBV30 and TRBJ2-7, with TRBD2 identical over 8 bases. In germline, CDR1 is GTSNPN, CDR2 SVGIG (reference sequence). The CDR3 loop spans 14 amino acids. The trim removed 2 bases at V and 1 base at J, leaving 4 bases unmatched. The CDR3 is CAWSHSGKSYEQYF. The CDR3 bases are TGTGCCTGGAGTCATAGCGGGAAATCCTACGAGCAGTACTTC.

In DNA form, the CDR3 reads TGTGCCAGCAGCTTACGACAGACATACGAGCAGTACTTC. It specifies CASSLRQTYEQYF. The chain employs TRBV7-3 and TRBJ2-7; D perhaps matches TRBD1 (5 bases). Looked up from germline, CDR1 is SGHTA and CDR2 is FQGTGA. Trimming took 2 bases from V and 4 from J, leaving 9 bases between them. The CDR3 extends over 13 amino acids.

This clone has just one count. The V and J genes are TRBV4-3 and TRBJ2-2; D gene unclear. The CDR3 is made up of 15 amino acids. V gave up 0 bases and J gave up 4 bases, with 9 bases separating them. CDR1 and CDR2 (germline): LGHNA, YSLEER. As DNA, the CDR3 is TGCGCCAGCAGCCAAGAGAGTCAAGTCACCGGGGAGCTGTTTTTT. Translating gives CASSQESQVTGELFF.

The gene calls are TRBV7-3 and TRBJ2-5; no clear D. The CDR3 is 13 amino acids. The V gene lost 1 base and the J gene lost 4 bases, with 7 bases spanning the gap. The germline V gene encodes CDR1 SGHTA and CDR2 FQGTGA. Here the CDR3 reads CASSLNRRETQYF. The CDR3, as DNA: TGTGCCAGCAGCTTAAACAGAAGAGAGACCCAGTACTTC.

J is TRBJ2-4 and V is TRBV15, with D perhaps matching TRBD2 (6 bases). This CDR3 has 17 residues. Germline lookup yields CDR1 LNHNV and CDR2 YYDKDF (reference sequence). The germline V and J ends were trimmed by 5 bases and 1 base, with 18 bases remaining between them. CDR3 sequence reads: CATSSSRGGRAKNIQYF. As DNA, the CDR3 is TGTGCCACCAGCTCCAGCCGTGGAGGGCGGGCCAAAAACATTCAGTACTTC.

This clone was seen once. This chain connects TRBV7-9 to TRBJ1-2; D is ambiguous. The CDR3 is 14 residues long. Germline V gives CDR1 SEHNR, CDR2 FQNEAQ (reference sequence). V lost 6 bases, J lost 3 bases, and 14 bases lay in between. The CDR3 here is CASSLSLKDYGYTF. The CDR3 region has the DNA TGTGCCAGCAGTCTAAGCCTAAAGGACTATGGCTACACCTTC.

The J gene is TRBJ2-1, the V gene TRBV7-7; 7 bases fit TRBD2. Losses at the gene ends were 0 bases for V and 3 bases for J; bases not matched to a gene: 2. Germline values: CDR1 SSHAT, CDR2 FNYEAQ (reference sequence). The CDR3 runs to 15 residues. CDR3 region: CASSLAPGGYNEQFF. Here the CDR3 DNA reads TGTGCCAGCAGCTTAGCCCCGGGGGGCTACAATGAGCAGTTCTTC.

This chain links TRBV5-1 with TRBJ2-3; no clear D. The CDR3 extends over 14 amino acids. The germline CDR1 and CDR2 sequences are SGHRS and YFSETQ. Trimming left V 4 bases short and J 0 bases short, with 9 bases between. DNA for the CDR3: TGCGCCAGCAGCCGCCAAGAAAGCACAGATACGCAGTATTTT. Encoded protein: CASSRQESTDTQYF.

The V call is TRBV18, the J call TRBJ2-7; the D is unclear. The CDR3 length is 16 residues. V shed 0 bases and J shed 1 base, with 13 bases lying between them. From germline, CDR1 is KGHSH and CDR2 LQKENI. CDR3 amino acids: CASSPPIALPSYEQYF. The CDR3 DNA follows: TGTGCCAGCTCACCACCGATAGCCCTGCCTTCCTACGAGCAGTACTTC.

The V and J genes are TRBV30 and TRBJ1-4, with TRBD1 as a possible D gene (6 bases). The CDR3 totals 14 residues. V was pared by 5 bases and J by 8 bases, with 18 bases between. The germline CDR1 and CDR2 sequences are GTSNPN and SVGIG (reference sequence). In DNA, the CDR3 is TGTGCCTGGGCCGATCCGATGGGGGCGGAAAAACTGTTTTTT. The encoded protein is CAWADPMGAEKLFF.

The gene calls are TRBV4-3 and TRBJ2-2; TRBD1 or TRBD2 may be the D gene (6 bases each). Trimming stripped 5 bases from V and 5 bases from J, with 15 bases between. CDR1 and CDR2 from the germline V gene are LGHNA and YSLEER. This CDR3 region has 15 residues. The CDR3: CASSGRRGQTGELFF. The CDR3 region has the DNA TGCGCCAGCAGCGGTAGACGGGGGCAAACCGGGGAGCTGTTTTTT.

The J gene is TRBJ2-1, the V gene TRBV19; a weak D match, TRBD2 (5 bases). The germline V gene has CDR1 LNHDA and CDR2 SQIVND (reference sequence). V lost 5 bases, J lost 3 bases, and 11 bases lay in between. This CDR3 is 14 amino acids long. In DNA, the CDR3 is TGTGCCAGTAGTCACCCCGGGAACTACAATGAGCAGTTCTTC. It translates to CASSHPGNYNEQFF.

The chain joins TRBV6-5 to TRBJ2-7; 10 bases are a match to TRBD2. Germline CDR1 MNHEY, CDR2 SVGAGI. Trimming at V came to 2 bases and at J to 6 bases, leaving 4 bases not matched to a gene. This CDR3 comprises 14 residues. CDR3 sequence reads: CASSYLAGVGEQYF. The CDR3 DNA is TGTGCCAGCAGTTACCTAGCGGGAGTCGGCGAGCAGTACTTC.

The chain joins TRBV6-6 to TRBJ2-3; D is undetermined. Germline CDR1 reads MNHNY; CDR2 reads SVGAGI (reference sequence). V shed 0 bases and J shed 0 bases, with 4 bases lying between them. CDR3 length: 14 amino acids. The CDR3 loop reads CASSYSISTDTQYF. CDR3 DNA: TGTGCCAGCAGTTACTCGATTAGCACAGATACGCAGTATTTT.

This clone has just a few counts. The J gene is TRBJ2-2, the V gene TRBV11-3; D is perhaps TRBD1 (5 bases). The CDR3 extends over 15 amino acids. The V gene's germline CDR1 is SGHNT and CDR2 YENEEA. V lost 5 bases, J lost 0 bases, and 10 bases lay in between. CDR3 residues: CASSLGRANTGELFF. In DNA, the CDR3 is TGTGCCAGCAGCCTTGGCAGGGCGAACACCGGGGAGCTGTTTTTT.

The gene calls are TRBV7-9 and TRBJ2-1; 10 bases are shared with TRBD1. This CDR3 contains 17 residues. The ends lost 5 bases at V and 4 bases at J; junction bases unmatched: 11. Germline loops: CDR1 SEHNR, CDR2 FQNEAQ (reference sequence). CDR3 protein: CASSGTGTGALYNEQFF. The CDR3 nucleotides are TGTGCCAGCAGCGGAACCGGGACAGGGGCCTTATACAATGAGCAGTTCTTC.

This clone has only one observation. The chain employs TRBV27 and TRBJ2-7, with no clear D. Germline V gene sequence: CDR1 MNHEY, CDR2 SMNVEV (reference sequence). The CDR3 spans 12 residues. The ends were cut back, 4 bases at V and 9 bases at J, with 13 bases in the middle. CDR3 coding DNA: TGTGCCAGCAGTTCCTTATCTCGCCCGCAGTACTTC. This translates into CASSSLSRPQYF.

The V call is TRBV27, the J call TRBJ2-1; D unresolved. Between the trimmed V and J ends, which lost 8 bases and 9 bases, there was a span of 17 bases. The germline gives CDR1 MNHEY, CDR2 SMNVEV (reference sequence). This CDR3 is built from 13 residues. CDR3 DNA: TGTGCCAGCGGATACACTGGGATGATTGAGCAGTTCTTC. Its protein product is CASGYTGMIEQFF.